These T cell receptor beta chains were read from a single sample in a study of blood T cell repertoires in COVID-19. Data came from immunoSEQ multiplex PCR; TCRdb stores just in-frame clones and leaves some out. This sample has over 250,000 clones, with roughly 86% found just once. The sequencing sample was made of PBMCs or T cells enriched from blood (not recorded which). The receptor set was obtained from a woman aged 25 to 45 who had recovered from COVID-19. CDR3s include the opening cysteine and the closing phenylalanine or tryptophan. A D gene is named only where the DNA matches it firmly. Size values are once, few and many counts, or a class for expanded clones, and some rows have none.

D gene	V gene	clone size	J gene	CDR3 protein	CDR3 DNA
TRBD1	TRBV6-1	-	TRBJ1-2	CASSGQGALLNYGYTF	TGTGCCAGCAGTGGACAGGGGGCCCTACTTAACTATGGCTACACCTTC
-	TRBV30	-	TRBJ1-1	CAWRAVEAFF	TGTGCCTGGAGGGCTGTTGAAGCTTTCTTT
-	TRBV4-1	-	TRBJ1-2	CASSQEGAGLNYGYTF	TGCGCCAGCAGCCAAGAAGGTGCAGGCCTTAACTATGGCTACACCTTC
-	TRBV27	-	TRBJ1-2	CASSLPKIYGYTF	TGTGCCAGCAGTTTACCCAAAATCTATGGCTACACCTTC
TRBD2	TRBV5-8	-	TRBJ2-3	CASRSGSKDTQYF	TGTGCCAGCAGGAGCGGGAGCAAAGATACGCAGTATTTT
-	TRBV3-1/TRBV3-2	few	TRBJ1-2	CASSQQGGREAYGYTF	TGTGCCAGCAGCCAGCAGGGTGGCAGGGAAGCCTATGGCTACACCTTC
TRBD1	TRBV6-5	-	TRBJ1-1	CASSLFQGAHTEAFF	TGTGCCAGCAGCCTCTTTCAGGGGGCGCACACTGAAGCTTTCTTT
-	TRBV7-9	-	TRBJ2-1	CASSVVRSYNEQFF	TGTGCCAGCTCTGTAGTTCGCTCCTACAATGAGCAGTTCTTC
-	TRBV6-5	-	TRBJ1-2	CASRPTGYYGYTF	TGTGCCAGCAGGCCCACAGGGTATTATGGCTACACCTTC
-	TRBV5-1	few	TRBJ1-3	CASSSNSAGNTIYF	TGCGCCAGCAGCTCCAACAGTGCCGGAAACACCATATATTTT
TRBD2	TRBV5-5	-	TRBJ2-7	CASSRVGTTYEQYF	TGTGCCAGCAGCCGAGTTGGGACTACCTACGAGCAGTACTTC
-	TRBV5-1	-	TRBJ1-2	CASSLAIAAANYGYTF	TGCGCCAGCAGCTTGGCCATCGCGGCGGCTAACTATGGCTACACCTTC
-	TRBV28	-	TRBJ1-2	CASSLLMTEAGYGYTF	TGTGCCAGCAGTTTGCTTATGACAGAGGCTGGCTATGGCTACACCTTC
TRBD1	TRBV9	-	TRBJ1-5	CASGGTGTSQPQHF	TGTGCCAGCGGGGGGACAGGGACAAGTCAGCCCCAGCATTTT
-	TRBV6-4	-	TRBJ1-2	CASSRTPGQNYGYTF	TGTGCCAGCAGTAGAACCCCTGGACAGAACTATGGCTACACCTTC
TRBD1	TRBV10-3	once	TRBJ1-1	CAISALQGRNTEAFF	TGTGCCATCAGTGCGTTACAGGGGAGGAACACTGAAGCTTTCTTT
TRBD1	TRBV28	once	TRBJ2-4	CASSFGQGLKNIQYF	TGTGCCAGCAGTTTCGGACAGGGCCTAAAAAACATTCAGTACTTC
-	TRBV7-9	-	TRBJ1-2	CASSPSGGREGYTF	TGTGCCAGCAGCCCCAGCGGGGGACGGGAAGGCTACACCTTC
TRBD1	TRBV19	-	TRBJ2-1	CASSSPGQKEVAYEQFF	TGTGCCAGTAGTTCACCGGGACAGAAGGAGGTTGCGTATGAGCAGTTCTTC
TRBD2	TRBV5-1	-	TRBJ2-7	CASSNGGFDEQYF	TGCGCCAGCTCTAACGGGGGGTTCGACGAGCAGTACTTC
TRBD1	TRBV7-9	few	TRBJ1-2	CASSIGQGNYGYTF	TGTGCCAGCAGCATAGGACAGGGGAACTATGGCTACACCTTC
-	TRBV5-1	-	TRBJ2-3	CASSLEGGTDTQYF	TGCGCCAGCAGCTTGGAAGGGGGCACAGATACGCAGTATTTT
TRBD1	TRBV19	-	TRBJ1-1	CASSISPGQGLNTEAFF	TGTGCCAGTAGTATTTCCCCTGGACAGGGGCTGAACACTGAAGCTTTCTTT
-	TRBV18	-	TRBJ2-7	CASSPEALGEQYF	TGTGCCAGCTCACCAGAAGCCCTTGGCGAGCAGTACTTC
TRBD1	TRBV9	-	TRBJ2-2	CASSPSRGPTGELFF	TGTGCCAGCAGCCCCTCCAGGGGGCCCACCGGGGAGCTGTTTTTT
TRBD1	TRBV6-5	-	TRBJ1-6	CASSTYGTGGSPLHF	TGTGCCAGCAGTACCTATGGGACAGGGGGGTCACCCCTCCACTTT
TRBD1	TRBV5-1	-	TRBJ1-6	CASSSTGDSSSPLHF	TGCGCCAGCAGCTCAACCGGGGACAGTAGTTCACCCCTCCACTTT
TRBD2	TRBV25-1	-	TRBJ2-3	CASSEFPGGMTDTQYF	TGTGCCAGCAGTGAATTCCCGGGGGGAATGACAGATACGCAGTATTTT
-	TRBV10-3	-	TRBJ1-3	CATRRGTSGNTIYF	TGTGCCACCCGAAGGGGAACATCTGGAAACACCATATATTTT
-	TRBV28	-	TRBJ1-1	CASPPPRAMNTEAFF	TGTGCCAGCCCCCCTCCCAGGGCCATGAACACTGAAGCTTTCTTT
TRBD1	TRBV29-1	few	TRBJ1-4	CSVAPQGVGEKLFF	TGCAGCGTGGCCCCCCAGGGGGTGGGTGAAAAACTGTTTTTT
TRBD2	TRBV24-1	-	TRBJ2-5	CATSSGGQETQYF	TGTGCCACCAGTAGCGGGGGGCAAGAGACCCAGTACTTC
TRBD1	TRBV5-1	-	TRBJ2-7	CASSLVGTGFTEQYF	TGCGCCAGCAGCTTGGTAGGGACAGGGTTCACCGAGCAGTACTTC
TRBD1	TRBV6-5	-	TRBJ2-5	CASKYGQGALETQYF	TGTGCCAGCAAGTATGGGCAGGGGGCTTTGGAGACCCAGTACTTC
TRBD2	TRBV27	-	TRBJ2-1	CASSYGLVNEQFF	TGTGCCAGCAGTTACGGACTAGTCAATGAGCAGTTCTTC
TRBD1	TRBV7-2	-	TRBJ1-6	CASSLRQGVSPLHF	TGTGCCAGCAGCCTAAGACAGGGGGTTTCCCCCCTCCACTTT
TRBD1	TRBV10-3	few	TRBJ1-1	CAISESAPGQGGTEAFF	TGTGCCATCAGTGAGTCGGCTCCCGGACAGGGCGGCACTGAAGCTTTCTTT
TRBD2	TRBV11-3	once	TRBJ2-3	CASSGGSGGWSTDTQYF	TGTGCCAGCAGCGGAGGTAGCGGGGGATGGAGCACAGATACGCAGTATTTT
-	TRBV11-3	-	TRBJ2-7	CASSLGAIPSYEQYF	TGTGCCAGCAGCTTAGGGGCGATCCCCTCCTACGAGCAGTACTTC